These 7 T cell receptor beta chains were sequenced from one sample in a study of blood T cell repertoires in COVID-19. Method: immunoSEQ multiplex PCR; TCRdb's copy keeps in-frame clones and lacks some. The table shows about 430,000 clones, with about 88% occurring only once. The sequencing sample was made of PBMCs or T cells enriched from blood (not recorded which). The source is a young woman who had been exposed to COVID-19.

This clone appeared once. The chain couples TRBV19 to TRBJ2-7; D is unresolved. Trimming took off 3 bases at V and 0 bases at J, with 9 bases between the two ends. The CDR3 contains 14 residues. Germline V gives CDR1 LNHDA, CDR2 SQIVND (reference sequence). DNA of the CDR3: TGTGCCAGTAGTATCACCCTCGGCTCCTACGAGCAGTACTTC. Translating gives CASSITLGSYEQYF.

The chain combines TRBV18 with TRBJ2-7; 9 bases line up with TRBD1. CDR3 size: 15 residues. The junction had 10 bases not matched to a gene; V was cut back by 5 bases and J by 5 bases. Germline-derived CDR1 and CDR2 are KGHSH and LQKENI. CDR3 amino acids: CASSGTGTGPNEQYF. In DNA, the CDR3 is TGTGCCAGCTCAGGAACCGGGACAGGGCCAAACGAGCAGTACTTC.

This clone came up once. Other DNA sequences within the sample encode an identical CDR3. The V and J genes are TRBV15 and TRBJ1-1, with D perhaps matching TRBD1 (5 bases). V lost 0 bases to trimming and J lost 0 bases, with 8 bases between them. Germline V gene lookup returns CDR1 LNHNV and CDR2 YYDKDF (reference sequence). This CDR3 region has 15 residues. CDR3 residues: CATSRDRGLNTEAFF. The CDR3 DNA reads as TGTGCCACCAGCAGAGATCGGGGGTTGAACACTGAAGCTTTCTTT.

This sequence joins TRBV28 and TRBJ2-7; 12 bases match TRBD1. Trimming took 7 bases from V and 0 from J; bases not matched to a gene: 10. Germline loops: CDR1 MDHEN, CDR2 SYDVKM. CDR3 length: 17 residues. CDR3 nucleotide sequence: TGTGCCAGCACCCCGGGACAGGGGGCCCCAGGCTCCTACGAGCAGTACTTC. Translating gives CASTPGQGAPGSYEQYF.

The genes are TRBV9 and TRBJ2-7, with D hard to call. Germline-derived CDR1 and CDR2 are SGDLS and YYNGEE. CDR3 length: 13 amino acids. V was pared by 3 bases and J by 4 bases, with 11 bases between. In DNA form, the CDR3 reads TGTGCCAGCAGCGCCGATATCACTTACGAGCAGTACTTC. Translated: CASSADITYEQYF.

This chain links TRBV5-1 with TRBJ1-1; D remains ambiguous. Germline V gives CDR1 SGHRS, CDR2 YFSETQ. The CDR3 is 13 residues long. V was pared by 5 bases and J by 0 bases, with 8 bases between. CDR3 DNA sequence: TGCGCCAGCAGTATGGAGTTGAACACTGAAGCTTTCTTT. This translates into CASSMELNTEAFF.

This chain joins TRBV2 and TRBJ1-5; possibly TRBD1 for D (5 bases). The ends were cut back, 9 bases at V and 2 bases at J, with 11 bases in the middle. The CDR3 length is 13 residues. In germline, CDR1 is SNHLY, CDR2 FYNNEI. CDR3 region: CARGGVGNQPQHF. CDR3 sequence (DNA): TGTGCCAGGGGGGGAGTGGGCAATCAGCCCCAGCATTTT. The full variable domain, with the rest looked up from reference TRBV2 and TRBJ1-5, is EPEVTQTPSHQVTQMGQEVILRCVPISNHLYFYWYRQILGQKVEFLVSFYNNEISEKSEIFDDQFSVERPDGSNFTLKIRSTKLEDSAMYFCARGGVGNQPQHFGDGTRLSIL.